This entry lists 29 T cell receptor beta chains sequenced from one sample in a study of T and B cells in COVID-19 patients. BIOMED2 TRB-A/B primer pools were used in multiplex TRB PCR. TCRdb re-called the multiplex PCR reads with MiXCR, one entry per CDR3 protein. The table lists roughly 2,000 distinct CDR3 sequences, about 25% of them singletons. Blood genomic DNA input for TRB amplification was about 240-550 ng. Sequences were obtained from blood. The receptors shown here come from a human donor with active COVID-19.

The gene calls are TRBV21-1 and TRBJ2-5; TRBD2 is taken as the D call from the table, unchecked against the DNA. TRBV21-1 has pseudogene status. The CDR3 loop spans 17 amino acids. CDR3 DNA sequence: TGTGCCATCGACATGACAGCGGGAGGACCTTATCAAGAGACCCAGTACTTC. It translates to CAIDMTAGGPYQETQYF.

This clonotype was seen at least ten times. The V call is TRBV4-3, the J call TRBJ1-2; D might be TRBD1 (5 bases). CDR3 length: 15 amino acids. CDR1 is LGHNA and CDR2 is YSLEER in the germline V gene. V was trimmed by 0 bases and J by 5 bases, leaving 13 bases between them. As DNA, the CDR3 is TGCGCCAGCAGCCAAGAACTACAGACAGTTTATGGCTACACCTTC. Translating it yields CASSQELQTVYGYTF.

The sample holds a few counts of this clonotype. The chain has TRBV30 and TRBJ2-1, with 12 bases identical to TRBD2. The CDR3 contains 15 residues. Germline-derived CDR1 and CDR2 are GTSNPN and SVGIG (reference sequence). The J segment lost 7 bases and the V segment lost 5 bases, leaving 9 bases of the junction unmatched. CDR3 sequence (DNA): TGTGCCTGGGGGGGACTAGCGGGTAAAAGGAATGAGCAGTTCTTC. Translating it yields CAWGGLAGKRNEQFF.

The rearrangement joins TRBV7-9 to TRBJ2-1, with 12 positions matching TRBD2. Germline values: CDR1 SEHNR, CDR2 FQNEAQ (reference sequence). CDR3 size: 13 residues. V lost 11 bases to trimming and J lost 7 bases; unmatched junction nucleotides: 6. CDR3 nucleotide sequence: TGTGCCGCCCTAGCGGGAGGGCGGAATGAGCAGTTCTTC. Translated: CAALAGGRNEQFF. Using reference TRBV7-9 and TRBJ2-1 for the parts outside the CDR3, the full variable domain is DTGVSQNPRHKITKRGQNVTFRCDPISEHNRLYWYRQTLGQGPEFLTYFQNEAQLEKSRLLSDRFSAERPKGSFSTLEIQRTEQGDSAMYLCAALAGGRNEQFFGPGTRLTVL.

This clonotype was seen a few times. The chain recombines TRBV20-1 with TRBJ2-3; TRBD1 is a possible D gene (6 bases). Trimming pared 6 bases from V and 2 bases from J, leaving 15 bases between. Per germline, CDR1 DFQATT and CDR2 SNEGSKA (reference sequence). CDR3 size: 14 residues. The CDR3 loop is CSANGQPSTDTQYF. The CDR3 DNA reads TGCAGTGCCAATGGACAGCCTTCCACAGATACGCAGTATTTT.

In this sample, this clonotype is medium-sized. V gene TRBV5-5 combines with J gene TRBJ2-6, with 9 bases fitting TRBD1. Germline CDR1 SGHKS, CDR2 YYEKEE (reference sequence). The ends lost 5 bases at V and 2 bases at J; junction bases unmatched: 5. The length of the CDR3 is 16 residues. CDR3 bases: TGTGCCAGCAGTTCCCGACAGGGGGCTGGGGCCAACGTCCTGACTTTC. It translates to CASSSRQGAGANVLTF.

The V gene is TRBV27, the J gene TRBJ1-2; tentatively, D is TRBD1 (6 bases). Trimming cost V 5 bases and J 11 bases, with 18 bases left between them. The germline V gene encodes CDR1 MNHEY and CDR2 SMNVEV (reference sequence). The CDR3 totals 13 residues. This CDR3 is CASSPGGTLGYTF. The CDR3 DNA reads TGTGCCAGCAGTCCCGGGGGCACCCTGGGGTACACCTTC.

The chain combines TRBV19 with TRBJ1-1; D is uncertain. Germline V CDR1 and CDR2: LNHDA, SQIVND (reference sequence). Trimming cost V 8 bases and J 1 base, with 20 bases left between them. The CDR3 has 16 residues. CDR3 nucleotides: TGTGCCAGTGCCCCCGGTTTAAAGGGAAGGAACACTGAAGCTTTCTTT. Translation gives CASAPGLKGRNTEAFF.

The chain is built from TRBV5-6 and TRBJ2-4; no clear D. The CDR3 is 15 residues long. The V gene's germline CDR1 is SGHDT and CDR2 YYEEEE. Trimming removed 1 base at V and 2 bases at J, with 10 bases between. The CDR3 region has the DNA TGTGCCAGCAGCTTGTACGGTGATTCCAAAAACATTCAGTACTTC. This codes for CASSLYGDSKNIQYF.

V is TRBV6-2 or TRBV6-3 and J is TRBJ2-3; 11 nucleotides match TRBD2. CDR3 length equals 18 residues. Germline CDR1 and CDR2: MNHEY and SVGEGT. Trimming took 2 bases from V and 1 from J; bases not matched to a gene: 8. In DNA form, the CDR3 reads TGTGCCAGCAGTTACACCCTAGCGGGAGGTCTAGGCACAGATACGCAGTATTTT. Protein: CASSYTLAGGLGTDTQYF.

This clonotype is labeled as medium-sized. V gene TRBV19 combines with J gene TRBJ1-5; D is ambiguous. Deletions cut 2 bases from V and 0 bases from J, with 8 bases between. The CDR3 length is 15 residues. Germline CDR1 reads LNHDA; CDR2 reads SQIVND (reference sequence). CDR3 nucleotide sequence: TGTGCCAGTAGTATATACACAGCTAGCAATCAGCCCCAGCATTTT. This encodes CASSIYTASNQPQHF.

This clonotype qualifies as medium-sized. The genes are TRBV12-3 or TRBV12-4 and TRBJ2-3, with 10 bases that match TRBD2. The length of the CDR3 is 17 residues. The ends lost 4 bases at V and 2 bases at J; junction bases unmatched: 9. CDR3 nucleotide sequence: TGTGCCAGCAGTTCCGGATTAGCGGGAGGCCTCACAGATACGCAGTATTTT. Amino acid sequence: CASSSGLAGGLTDTQYF.

This clonotype counts as medium-sized. The V and J genes are TRBV18 and TRBJ2-2, with D unresolved. The CDR3 loop spans 15 amino acids. V shed 2 bases and J shed 6 bases, with 13 bases lying between them. Germline V gene sequence: CDR1 KGHSH, CDR2 LQKENI. The CDR3 reads CASSPGNSDAGELFF. The CDR3 DNA reads TGTGCCAGCTCACCAGGGAACTCCGATGCCGGGGAGCTGTTTTTT.

V usage is TRBV5-6 and J usage is TRBJ1-5; D possibly corresponds to TRBD1 (6 bases). Per germline, CDR1 SGHDT and CDR2 YYEEEE. The V gene lost 2 bases and the J gene lost 3 bases, with 15 bases spanning the gap. The CDR3 totals 16 residues. This chain's CDR3 is CASSLKGGGYNQPQHF. As DNA, the CDR3 is TGTGCCAGCAGCTTAAAGGGGGGGGGATACAATCAGCCCCAGCATTTT. The full variable domain, in which reference TRBV5-6 and TRBJ1-5 provide the parts outside the CDR3, is DAGVTQSPTHLIKTRGQQVTLRCSPKSGHDTVSWYQQALGQGPQFIFQYYEEEERQRGNFPDRFSGHQFPNYSSELNVNALLLGDSALYLCASSLKGGGYNQPQHFGDGTRLSIL.

This chain joins TRBV9 and TRBJ2-7; 7 bases line up with TRBD1. The CDR3 runs to 13 residues. Germline V gene sequence: CDR1 SGDLS, CDR2 YYNGEE. Trimming removed 3 bases from V and 2 bases from J; junction bases left unmatched: 2. CDR3 loop: CASSGQGAYEQYF. The CDR3 nucleotides read TGTGCCAGCAGCGGGCAGGGGGCCTACGAGCAGTACTTC.

This clonotype rates as medium-sized (0.01 to 0.1%). This chain uses TRBV27 with TRBJ2-2, with 10 bases lining up with TRBD2. J gave up 2 bases and V 2 bases, and 2 bases lay outside the gene matches. The CDR3 runs 16 residues. Germline values: CDR1 MNHEY, CDR2 SMNVEV (reference sequence). Written as DNA, the CDR3 is TGTGCCAGCAGTTTAGGACTAGCGGTAAACACCGGGGAGCTGTTTTTT. It encodes CASSLGLAVNTGELFF.

About this clonotype: Germline and junction disagree at one end, which may indicate a read error. The V and J genes are TRBV11-2 and TRBJ2-1; 8 bases are shared with TRBD1. The CDR3 is 15 amino acids. CDR1 and CDR2 (germline): SGHAT, FQNNGV. CDR3 region: CDSSFRGQGPNEQFF. CDR3 in DNA: TGTGACAGCAGCTTCAGAGGACAGGGCCCCAATGAGCAGTTCTTC.

The V gene is TRBV7-9, the J gene TRBJ1-2; 9 nucleotides line up with TRBD1. This CDR3 has 13 amino acids. Trimming cost V 3 bases and J 8 bases; bases outside gene matches: 4. Germline V gives CDR1 SEHNR, CDR2 FQNEAQ (reference sequence). The DNA for the CDR3 is TGTGCCAGCAGCTTCACAGGGGGCGCGGGCTACACCTTC. Translating it yields CASSFTGGAGYTF.

This rearrangement joins TRBV20-1 to TRBJ2-5, with 9 bases lining up with TRBD2. Germline V CDR1 and CDR2: DFQATT, SNEGSKA (reference sequence). The CDR3 is 13 amino acids. V was clipped by 0 bases and J by 5 bases; unmatched bases: 1. CDR3 residues: CSARDAGGETQYF. DNA for the CDR3: TGCAGTGCTAGAGATGCGGGAGGGGAGACCCAGTACTTC.

In its sample, this clonotype ranks as medium-sized. The V and J genes are TRBV13 and TRBJ2-1, with D unclear. Trimming took 5 bases from V and 7 from J, leaving 6 bases between them. Germline lookup yields CDR1 PRHDT and CDR2 FYEKMQ (reference sequence). The CDR3 sequence is 11 residues long. CDR3 residues: CASSTVNEQFF. The CDR3 DNA reads as TGTGCCAGCAGCACGGTTAATGAGCAGTTCTTC.

The rearrangement uses TRBV20-1 and TRBJ2-5; D possibly corresponds to TRBD2 (6 bases). Trimming took 3 bases from V and 4 from J, leaving 21 bases between them. The length of the CDR3 is 16 residues. Germline V gene data show CDR1 as DFQATT and CDR2 as SNEGSKA (reference sequence). The chain's CDR3 is CSARGPGLAGPETQYF. CDR3 in DNA: TGCAGTGCTAGGGGTCCGGGACTGGCGGGCCCAGAGACCCAGTACTTC.

In its sample, this clonotype is medium-sized. J is TRBJ2-1 and V is TRBV27, with D tentatively TRBD2 (5 bases). CDR1 and CDR2 (germline): MNHEY, SMNVEV (reference sequence). This CDR3 has 14 amino acids. Between the trimmed V and J ends, which lost 2 bases and 0 bases, there was a span of 5 bases. The CDR3 nucleotides are TGTGCCAGCAGTTTAGCGGGCTCCTACAATGAGCAGTTCTTC. It codes for CASSLAGSYNEQFF.

J is TRBJ1-1 and V is TRBV7-2; D gene uncertain. Germline CDR1 SGHTA, CDR2 FQGNSA. Deletions cut 3 bases from V and 1 base from J, with 6 bases between. CDR3 length: 13 residues. CDR3 sequence reads: CASSFQRNTEAFF. CDR3 coding DNA: TGTGCCAGCAGCTTTCAAAGGAACACTGAAGCTTTCTTT.

There are a few counts of this clonotype. This could be a read error, since a much larger clone is one nucleotide away. The rearrangement joins TRBV15 to TRBJ1-4; the match to TRBD1 covers 7 bases. Germline lookup yields CDR1 LNHNV and CDR2 YYDKDF (reference sequence). V lost 5 bases to trimming and J lost 8 bases; unmatched junction nucleotides: 8. CDR3 length: 14 amino acids. The DNA of the CDR3 is TGTGCCACCAGCGAGGGGGCAGGGGAAGAAAAACTGTTTTTT. Amino acid sequence: CATSEGAGEEKLFF.

The table lists this clonotype with a few counts. CDR3 loop: CASSYGSGRAHTGELFF. The DNA of the CDR3 is TGTGCCAGCAGTTACGGTAGCGGGAGGGCCCACACCGGGGAGCTGTTTTTT. The chain links TRBV28 to TRBJ2-2, with 11 bases identical to TRBD2. V gave up 4 bases and J gave up 3 bases; unmatched junction bases: 7. The CDR3 is 17 residues long. Per germline, CDR1 MDHEN and CDR2 SYDVKM.

This rearrangement joins TRBV18 to TRBJ2-7; 9 nucleotides match TRBD1. The germline V gene encodes CDR1 KGHSH and CDR2 LQKENI. The CDR3 contains 13 residues. Germline trimming cut 6 bases from V and 3 bases from J; bases unmatched to any gene: 3. DNA of the CDR3: TGTGCCAGCTCGTCGGGACAGGGCTACGAGCAGTACTTC. Its protein product is CASSSGQGYEQYF.

The rearrangement joins TRBV24-1 to TRBJ2-1; 7 bases align to TRBD2. The junction had 6 bases not matched to a gene; V was cut back by 0 bases and J by 5 bases. Germline CDR1 KGHDR, CDR2 SFDVKD. The CDR3 is 16 residues long. CDR3 sequence reads: CATSDLRGGSHNEQFF. DNA of the CDR3: TGTGCCACCAGTGATTTGAGAGGCGGGAGCCACAATGAGCAGTTCTTC.

With respect to this clonotype: A read error may explain this, as a much larger clone is one base away. The chain joins TRBV12-3 or TRBV12-4 to TRBJ2-1; 8 bases line up with TRBD2. The CDR3 extends over 15 amino acids. The CDR3 region is CASSLPGLGSNEKFF. The CDR3 DNA is TGTGCCAGCAGTTTGCCGGGACTAGGGTCCAATGAGAAGTTCTTC.

In this sample, this clonotype is medium-sized. The chain has TRBV6-1 and TRBJ2-7; a possible D gene is TRBD2 (5 bases). Trimming removed 8 bases from V and 0 bases from J, with 11 bases in between. Germline values: CDR1 MNHNS, CDR2 SASEGT. This CDR3 is built from 13 residues. CDR3 DNA sequence: TGTGCCAGCCGAGCGGTCAACTCCTACGAGCAGTACTTC. Protein: CASRAVNSYEQYF.